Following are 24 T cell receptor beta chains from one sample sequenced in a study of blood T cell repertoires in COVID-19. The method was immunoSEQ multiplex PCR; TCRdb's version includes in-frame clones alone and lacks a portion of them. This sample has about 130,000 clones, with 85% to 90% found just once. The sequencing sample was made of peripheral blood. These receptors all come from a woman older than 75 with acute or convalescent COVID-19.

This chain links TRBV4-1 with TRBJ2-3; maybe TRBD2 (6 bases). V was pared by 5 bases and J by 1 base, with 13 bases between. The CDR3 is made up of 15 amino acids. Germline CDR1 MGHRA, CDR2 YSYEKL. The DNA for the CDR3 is TGCGCCAGCAGCTTCCCTCCGGGGGGCACAGATACGCAGTATTTT. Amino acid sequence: CASSFPPGGTDTQYF.

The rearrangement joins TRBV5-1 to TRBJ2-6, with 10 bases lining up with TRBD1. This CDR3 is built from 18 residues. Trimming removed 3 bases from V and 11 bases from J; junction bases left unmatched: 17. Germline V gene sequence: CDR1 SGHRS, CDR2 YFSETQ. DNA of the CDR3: TGCGCCAGCAGCTCCGGGTGGCTCACGGGGACAGGGGCTCACGTCCTGACTTTC. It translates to CASSSGWLTGTGAHVLTF. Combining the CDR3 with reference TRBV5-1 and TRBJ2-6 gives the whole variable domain KAGVTQTPRYLIKTRGQQVTLSCSPISGHRSVSWYQQTPGQGLQFLFEYFSETQRNKGNFPGRFSGRQFSNSRSEMNVSTLELGDSALYLCASSSGWLTGTGAHVLTFGAGSRLTVL.

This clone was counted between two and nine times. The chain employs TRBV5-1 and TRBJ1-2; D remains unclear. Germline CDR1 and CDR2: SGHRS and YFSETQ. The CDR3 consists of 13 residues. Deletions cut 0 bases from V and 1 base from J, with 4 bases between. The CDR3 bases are TGCGCCAGCAGCTTGGCCTATAACTATGGCTACACCTTC. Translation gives CASSLAYNYGYTF.

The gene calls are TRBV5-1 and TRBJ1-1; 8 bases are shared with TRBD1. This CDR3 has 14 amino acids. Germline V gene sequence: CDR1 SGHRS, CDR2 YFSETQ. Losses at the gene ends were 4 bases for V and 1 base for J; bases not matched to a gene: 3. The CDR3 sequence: CASSKQGENTEAFF. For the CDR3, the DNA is TGCGCCAGCAGCAAACAGGGGGAGAACACTGAAGCTTTCTTT. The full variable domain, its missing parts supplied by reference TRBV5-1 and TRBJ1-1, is KAGVTQTPRYLIKTRGQQVTLSCSPISGHRSVSWYQQTPGQGLQFLFEYFSETQRNKGNFPGRFSGRQFSNSRSEMNVSTLELGDSALYLCASSKQGENTEAFFGQGTRLTVV.

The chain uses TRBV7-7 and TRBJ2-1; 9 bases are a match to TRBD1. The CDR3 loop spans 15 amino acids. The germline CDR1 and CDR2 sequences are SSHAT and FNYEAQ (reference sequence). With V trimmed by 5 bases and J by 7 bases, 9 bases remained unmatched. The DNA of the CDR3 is TGTGCCAGCAGCCTGGGGGGACAGGGCTCGAATGAGCAGTTCTTC. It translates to CASSLGGQGSNEQFF.

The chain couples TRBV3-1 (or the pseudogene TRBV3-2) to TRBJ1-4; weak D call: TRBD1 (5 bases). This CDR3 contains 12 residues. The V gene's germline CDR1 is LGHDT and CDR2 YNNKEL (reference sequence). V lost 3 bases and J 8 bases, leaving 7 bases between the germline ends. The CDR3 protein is CASSHRAEKLFF. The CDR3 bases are TGTGCCAGCAGCCACAGGGCGGAAAAACTGTTTTTT.

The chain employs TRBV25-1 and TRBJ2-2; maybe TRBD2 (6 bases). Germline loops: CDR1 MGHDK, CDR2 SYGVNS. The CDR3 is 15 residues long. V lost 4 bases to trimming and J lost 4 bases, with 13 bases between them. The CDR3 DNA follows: TGTGCCAGCAGTGGCTCCTGGGGAGGCACCGGGGAGCTGTTTTTT. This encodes CASSGSWGGTGELFF.

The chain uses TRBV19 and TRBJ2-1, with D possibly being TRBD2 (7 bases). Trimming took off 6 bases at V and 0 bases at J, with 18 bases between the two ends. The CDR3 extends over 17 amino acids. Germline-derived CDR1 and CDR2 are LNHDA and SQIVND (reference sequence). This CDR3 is CASSLGGGASSYNEQFF. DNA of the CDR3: TGTGCCAGTAGCTTAGGGGGAGGGGCCAGCTCCTACAATGAGCAGTTCTTC. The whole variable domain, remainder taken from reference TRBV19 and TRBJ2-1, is DGGITQSPKYLFRKEGQNVTLSCEQNLNHDAMYWYRQDPGQGLRLIYYSQIVNDFQKGDIAEGYSVSREKKESFPLTVTSAQKNPTAFYLCASSLGGGASSYNEQFFGPGTRLTVL.

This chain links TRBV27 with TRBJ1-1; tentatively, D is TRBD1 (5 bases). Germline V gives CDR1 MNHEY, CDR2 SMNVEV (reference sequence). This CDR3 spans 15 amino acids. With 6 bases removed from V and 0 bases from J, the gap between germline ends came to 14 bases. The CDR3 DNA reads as TGTGCCAGCAGCCGGGCAGGGCTCATGAACACTGAAGCTTTCTTT. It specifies CASSRAGLMNTEAFF.

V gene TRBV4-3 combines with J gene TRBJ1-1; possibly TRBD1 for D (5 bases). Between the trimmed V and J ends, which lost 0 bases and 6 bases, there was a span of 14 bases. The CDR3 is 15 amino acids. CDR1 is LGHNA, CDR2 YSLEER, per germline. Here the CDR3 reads CASSQEWGGSAEAFF. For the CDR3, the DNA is TGCGCCAGCAGCCAAGAGTGGGGGGGTAGCGCTGAAGCTTTCTTT.

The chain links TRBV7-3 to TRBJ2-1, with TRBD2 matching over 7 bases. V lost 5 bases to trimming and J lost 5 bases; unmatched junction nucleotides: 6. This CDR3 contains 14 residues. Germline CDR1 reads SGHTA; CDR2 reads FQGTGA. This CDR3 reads CASSTGGTNNEQFF. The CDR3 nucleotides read TGTGCCAGCAGCACGGGGGGAACTAACAATGAGCAGTTCTTC.

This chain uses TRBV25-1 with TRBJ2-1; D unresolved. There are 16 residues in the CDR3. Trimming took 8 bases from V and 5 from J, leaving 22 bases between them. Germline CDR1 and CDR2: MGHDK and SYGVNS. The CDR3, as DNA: TGTGCCAGCGCCCCAGTGGTGGGCAGATCCGACAATGAGCAGTTCTTC. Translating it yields CASAPVVGRSDNEQFF. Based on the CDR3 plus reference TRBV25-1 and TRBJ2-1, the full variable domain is EADIYQTPRYLVIGTGKKITLECSQTMGHDKMYWYQQDPGMELHLIHYSYGVNSTEKGDLSSESTVSRIRTEHFPLTLESARPSHTSQYLCASAPVVGRSDNEQFFGPGTRLTVL.

Here the CDR3 reads CASSLMDTPIFF. CDR3 nucleotides: TGCGCCAGCAGCTTGATGGACACACCGATATTCTTC. V gene TRBV5-1 combines with J gene TRBJ2-1; weak D call: TRBD1 (5 bases). V lost 1 base, J lost 16 bases, and 15 bases lay in between. The germline V gene has CDR1 SGHRS and CDR2 YFSETQ. This CDR3 has 12 residues.

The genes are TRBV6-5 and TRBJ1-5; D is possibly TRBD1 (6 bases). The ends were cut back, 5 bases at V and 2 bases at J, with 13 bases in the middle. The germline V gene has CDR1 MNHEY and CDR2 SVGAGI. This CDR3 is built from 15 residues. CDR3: CASSLTPGGNQPQHF. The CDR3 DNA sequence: TGTGCCAGCAGTCTAACCCCAGGGGGCAATCAGCCCCAGCATTTT.

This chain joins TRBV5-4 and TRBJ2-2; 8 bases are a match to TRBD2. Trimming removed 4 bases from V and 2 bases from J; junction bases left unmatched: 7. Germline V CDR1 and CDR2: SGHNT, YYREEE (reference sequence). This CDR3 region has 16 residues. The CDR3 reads CASSIPRGANTGELFF. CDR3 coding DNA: TGTGCCAGCAGCATTCCGCGGGGGGCAAACACCGGGGAGCTGTTTTTT. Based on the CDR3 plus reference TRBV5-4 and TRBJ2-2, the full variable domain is ETGVTQSPTHLIKTRGQQVTLRCSSQSGHNTVSWYQQALGQGPQFIFQYYREEENGRGNFPPRFSGLQFPNYSSELNVNALELDDSALYLCASSIPRGANTGELFFGEGSRLTVL.

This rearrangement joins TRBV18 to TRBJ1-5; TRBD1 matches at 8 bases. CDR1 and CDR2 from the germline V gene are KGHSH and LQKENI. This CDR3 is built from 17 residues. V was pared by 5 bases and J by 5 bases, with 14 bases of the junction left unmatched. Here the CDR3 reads CASSAFQGARTYQPQHF. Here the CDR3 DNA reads TGTGCCAGCTCAGCTTTTCAGGGGGCACGGACCTATCAGCCCCAGCATTTT.

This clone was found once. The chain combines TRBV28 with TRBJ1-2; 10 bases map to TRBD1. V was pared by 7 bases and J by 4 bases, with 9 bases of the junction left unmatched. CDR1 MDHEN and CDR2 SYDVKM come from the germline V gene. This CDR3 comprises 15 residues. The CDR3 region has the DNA TGTGCCAGCATCAATTCCGGGACAGGGGCCTATGGCTACACCTTC. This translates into CASINSGTGAYGYTF.

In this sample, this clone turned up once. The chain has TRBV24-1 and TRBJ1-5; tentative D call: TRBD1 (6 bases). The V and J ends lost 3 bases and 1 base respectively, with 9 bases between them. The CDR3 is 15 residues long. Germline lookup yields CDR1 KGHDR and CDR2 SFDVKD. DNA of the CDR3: TGTGCCACCAGTGATAACAGGGTAAGCAATCAGCCCCAGCATTTT. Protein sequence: CATSDNRVSNQPQHF.

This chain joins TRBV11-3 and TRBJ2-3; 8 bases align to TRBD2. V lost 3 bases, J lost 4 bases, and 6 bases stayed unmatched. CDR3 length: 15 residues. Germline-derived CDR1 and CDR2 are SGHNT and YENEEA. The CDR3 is CASSFSGGAADTQYF. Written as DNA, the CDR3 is TGTGCCAGCAGCTTCTCCGGGGGGGCCGCAGATACGCAGTATTTT. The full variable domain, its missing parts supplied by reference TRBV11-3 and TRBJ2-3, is EAGVVQSPRYKIIEKKQPVAFWCNPISGHNTLYWYLQNLGQGPELLIRYENEEAVDDSQLPKDRFSAERLKGVDSTLKIQPAELGDSAVYLCASSFSGGAADTQYFGPGTRLTVL.

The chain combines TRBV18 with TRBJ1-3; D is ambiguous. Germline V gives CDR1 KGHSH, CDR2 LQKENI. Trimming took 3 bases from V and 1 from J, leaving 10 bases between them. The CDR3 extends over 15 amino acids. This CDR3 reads CASSPAAVSGNTIYF. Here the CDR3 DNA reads TGTGCCAGCTCACCTGCAGCGGTTTCTGGAAACACCATATATTTT.

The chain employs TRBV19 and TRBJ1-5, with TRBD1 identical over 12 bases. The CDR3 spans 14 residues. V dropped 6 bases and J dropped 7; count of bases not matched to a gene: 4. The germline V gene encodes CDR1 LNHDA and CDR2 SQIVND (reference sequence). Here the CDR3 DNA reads TGTGCCAGTAGCACGGGACAGGGGGCACAGCCCCAGCATTTT. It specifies CASSTGQGAQPQHF.

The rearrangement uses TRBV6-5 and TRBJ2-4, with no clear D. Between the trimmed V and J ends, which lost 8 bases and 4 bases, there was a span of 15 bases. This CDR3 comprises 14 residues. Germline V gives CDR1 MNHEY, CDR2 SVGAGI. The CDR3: CASSNNRVKNIQYF. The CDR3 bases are TGTGCCAGCTCCAACAACCGGGTAAAAAACATTCAGTACTTC.

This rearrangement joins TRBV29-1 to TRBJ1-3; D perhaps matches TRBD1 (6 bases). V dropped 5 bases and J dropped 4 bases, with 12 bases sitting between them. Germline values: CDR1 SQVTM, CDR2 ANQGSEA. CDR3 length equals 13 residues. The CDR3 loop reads CSVSVQGGNTIYF. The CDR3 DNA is TGCAGCGTTTCGGTCCAGGGGGGAAACACCATATATTTT. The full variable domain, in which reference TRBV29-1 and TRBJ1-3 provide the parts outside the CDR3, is SAVISQKPSRDICQRGTSLTIQCQVDSQVTMMFWYRQQPGQSLTLIATANQGSEATYESGFVIDKFPISRPNLTFSTLTVSNMSPEDSSIYLCSVSVQGGNTIYFGEGSWLTVV.

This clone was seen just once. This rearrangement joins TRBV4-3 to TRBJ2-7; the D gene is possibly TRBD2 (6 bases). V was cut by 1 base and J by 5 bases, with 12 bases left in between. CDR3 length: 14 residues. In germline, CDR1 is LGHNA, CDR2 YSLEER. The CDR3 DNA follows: TGCGCCAGCAGCCAAGTTGGAGGGAGCCACGAGCAGTACTTC. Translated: CASSQVGGSHEQYF.